Each of the 28 T cell receptor beta chains below was sequenced from the same sample in a study of T cells after yellow fever vaccination. TCRdb reprocessed the 5' RACE reads with MiXCR, giving one entry per CDR3 protein. The data hold 500,000 to 650,000 distinct CDR3 sequences, with 17% observed a single time. The sequences come from PBMCs, collected roughly 5 days after the first yellow fever vaccination. The receptors derive from a man between 18 and 35 years old who received the YFV17D yellow fever vaccine.

Only a few counts were recorded for this clonotype. The chain recombines TRBV7-2 with TRBJ1-1, with D perhaps TRBD1 (5 bases). Germline assignment: CDR1 SGHTA and CDR2 FQGNSA. V dropped 5 bases and J dropped 4 bases, with 17 bases sitting between them. This CDR3 spans 15 amino acids. The CDR3 is CASSPTGGGGTEAFF. CDR3 in DNA: TGTGCCAGCAGCCCGACCGGCGGCGGGGGCACTGAAGCTTTCTTT.

The chain links TRBV7-9 to TRBJ1-6, with D perhaps TRBD1 (5 bases). This CDR3 comprises 14 residues. The germline CDR1 and CDR2 sequences are SEHNR and FQNEAQ (reference sequence). Trimming took off 3 bases at V and 10 bases at J, with 13 bases between the two ends. Written as DNA, the CDR3 is TGTGCCAGCAGCTTTGGGGGGGGAAACTCACCCCTCCACTTT. Protein: CASSFGGGNSPLHF.

CDR3 protein: CASSFGLLGGELFF. DNA of the CDR3: TGTGCCAGCAGTTTTGGTCTGCTAGGCGGGGAGCTGTTTTTT. This chain uses TRBV28 with TRBJ2-2; D is unclear. The CDR3 totals 14 residues. CDR1 and CDR2 from the germline V gene are MDHEN and SYDVKM. V shed 3 bases and J shed 7 bases, with 12 bases lying between them.

This clonotype was seen more than once but under ten times. The chain joins TRBV2 to TRBJ1-5; no clear D gene. CDR1 SNHLY and CDR2 FYNNEI come from the germline V gene. V was clipped by 1 base and J by 0 bases, with 10 bases between them. This CDR3 is 16 amino acids long. CDR3 coding DNA: TGTGCCAGCAGTGAAGAGAGAGGATTTAGCAATCAGCCCCAGCATTTT. Amino acid sequence: CASSEERGFSNQPQHF.

This clonotype came up a few times. The rearrangement joins TRBV19 to TRBJ2-5; 9 nucleotides align to TRBD2. Germline trimming cut 2 bases from V and 1 base from J; bases unmatched to any gene: 8. The CDR3 sequence is 17 residues long. In germline, CDR1 is LNHDA, CDR2 SQIVND (reference sequence). The DNA of the CDR3 is TGTGCCAGTAGTATATATTCACTAGCGGGCCGCCAAGAGACCCAGTACTTC. This codes for CASSIYSLAGRQETQYF.

Points on this clonotype: At one end the junction does not follow the germline gene, possibly because of a read error. The rearrangement uses TRBV7-2 and TRBJ2-7; D is uncertain. The germline V gene encodes CDR1 SGHTA and CDR2 FQGNSA. CDR3 length: 13 amino acids. DNA of the CDR3: TGTGCCAGCAGCTTTGGACCATCCTACGAGCAGTGCTTC. Protein product: CASSFGPSYEQCF.

This clonotype was counted between two and nine times. The chain carries TRBV29-1 and TRBJ2-1, with 9 bases lining up with TRBD2. This CDR3 is built from 13 residues. The J segment lost 6 bases and the V segment lost 3 bases, leaving 3 bases of the junction unmatched. Per germline, CDR1 SQVTM and CDR2 ANQGSEA. The CDR3 region is CSVEATSGNEQFF. In nucleotides, the CDR3 is TGCAGCGTTGAGGCGACTAGCGGCAATGAGCAGTTCTTC.

The V gene is TRBV7-2, the J gene TRBJ1-2, with D possibly matching TRBD1 (5 bases). This CDR3 has 14 residues. CDR1 is SGHTA and CDR2 is FQGNSA in the germline V gene. V was clipped by 1 base and J by 8 bases, with 14 bases between them. The CDR3 sequence: CASSLGAGRDGYTF. The DNA for the CDR3 is TGTGCCAGCAGCTTAGGAGCAGGGAGGGACGGCTACACCTTC.

This chain joins TRBV11-2 and TRBJ1-6; 7 bases are shared with TRBD1. The germline V gene encodes CDR1 SGHAT and CDR2 FQNNGV. The length of the CDR3 is 14 residues. V lost 8 bases to trimming and J lost 5 bases; unmatched junction nucleotides: 6. The CDR3 sequence: CASAGTDNNSPLHF. The CDR3 nucleotides read TGTGCCAGCGCCGGGACAGATAATAATTCACCCCTCCACTTT.

This clonotype was observed a few times. The chain has TRBV5-6 and TRBJ1-1; D perhaps matches TRBD1 (5 bases). The CDR3 spans 14 residues. Germline V gene sequence: CDR1 SGHDT, CDR2 YYEEEE. Between the trimmed V and J ends, which lost 3 bases and 0 bases, there was a span of 9 bases. CDR3 in amino acids: CASSWGPVNTEAFF. Here the CDR3 DNA reads TGTGCCAGCAGCTGGGGCCCGGTGAACACTGAAGCTTTCTTT.

The J gene is TRBJ2-1, the V gene TRBV20-1, with D maybe TRBD2 (5 bases). V was clipped by 6 bases and J by 2 bases, with 11 bases between them. The germline V gene encodes CDR1 DFQATT and CDR2 SNEGSKA (reference sequence). The CDR3 spans 13 residues. CDR3: CSAGRVAYNEQFF. DNA of the CDR3: TGCAGTGCAGGGCGGGTCGCCTACAATGAGCAGTTCTTC.

The chain has TRBV6-5 and TRBJ2-3, with a tentative D call TRBD2 (5 bases). The germline V gene encodes CDR1 MNHEY and CDR2 SVGAGI. The V end lost 0 bases, the J end lost 0 bases, and 19 bases lay between the germline ends. This CDR3 has 19 residues. The CDR3 is CASSYSWTVSPASTDTQYF. The CDR3 DNA sequence: TGTGCCAGCAGTTACTCCTGGACTGTATCCCCAGCTAGCACAGATACGCAGTATTTT.

The CDR3: CASSLPPAYQAAPNYGYTF. Here the CDR3 DNA reads TGTGCCAGCAGCCTACCTCCAGCCTACCAAGCCGCTCCGAACTATGGCTACACCTTC. V and J are TRBV6-1 and TRBJ1-2; D ambiguous. CDR1 is MNHNS and CDR2 is SASEGT in the germline V gene. V was clipped by 6 bases and J by 2 bases, with 28 bases between them. This CDR3 spans 19 amino acids.

This clonotype appeared a few times. The rearrangement uses TRBV24-1 and TRBJ1-3; tentatively, D is TRBD1 (6 bases). Trimming cost V 5 bases and J 0 bases, with 10 bases left between them. This CDR3 comprises 15 residues. From germline, CDR1 is KGHDR and CDR2 SFDVKD. Written as DNA, the CDR3 is TGTGCCACCAGTGCGGGGGCCCTCTCTGGAAACACCATATATTTT. Its translation is CATSAGALSGNTIYF.

This clonotype has at least ten counts. The DNA of the CDR3 is TGCGCCAGCAGCCAGCCCTTCCGGGACAGGGACCACGAGCAGTACTTC. It codes for CASSQPFRDRDHEQYF. The chain joins TRBV4-1 to TRBJ2-7, with 9 bases that match TRBD1. CDR3 size: 16 residues. Germline V gene data show CDR1 as MGHRA and CDR2 as YSYEKL. V dropped 3 bases and J dropped 5; count of bases not matched to a gene: 11.

This clonotype has at least ten counts. This rearrangement joins TRBV4-2 to TRBJ1-1; TRBD1 matches at 7 bases. V shed 4 bases, J shed 2 bases, and the junction held 4 bases outside the gene matches. The CDR3 runs to 14 residues. Germline V lookup: CDR1 LGHNA, CDR2 YNFKEQ. The CDR3 region has the DNA TGTGCCAGCAGCCCGGGGGACAGTAACACTGAAGCTTTCTTT. Protein sequence: CASSPGDSNTEAFF.

CDR3 nucleotides: TGTGCCAGCAGCTTGGTCCTAGCGGGGGTGGATACGCAGTATTTT. Translating gives CASSLVLAGVDTQYF. The chain links TRBV5-6 to TRBJ2-3, with 10 bases lining up with TRBD2. The CDR3 sequence is 15 residues long. V shed 0 bases and J 6 bases; nucleotides not matched to a gene: 4. Germline CDR1 reads SGHDT; CDR2 reads YYEEEE. Full variable domain (outside the CDR3, taken from reference TRBV5-6 and TRBJ2-3): DAGVTQSPTHLIKTRGQQVTLRCSPKSGHDTVSWYQQALGQGPQFIFQYYEEEERQRGNFPDRFSGHQFPNYSSELNVNALLLGDSALYLCASSLVLAGVDTQYFGPGTRLTVL.

The chain couples TRBV29-1 to TRBJ2-5, with D perhaps given as TRBD1 or TRBD2 (5 bases each). Trimming removed 3 bases at V and 5 bases at J, with 16 bases between. Germline loops: CDR1 SQVTM, CDR2 ANQGSEA. There are 14 residues in the CDR3. CDR3 residues: CSVDWARGRETQYF. The CDR3 DNA follows: TGCAGCGTTGATTGGGCCCGGGGACGGGAGACCCAGTACTTC.

This clonotype has just a few counts. The chain combines TRBV7-9 with TRBJ2-3; 7 bases map to TRBD2. The germline V gene has CDR1 SEHNR and CDR2 FQNEAQ (reference sequence). The V gene end was trimmed by 9 bases and the J gene end by 2 bases; junction bases not matched to a gene: 8. The CDR3 runs to 14 residues. Written as DNA, the CDR3 is TGTGCCAGTGTTGGGGGGGGTGACACAGATACGCAGTATTTT. It translates to CASVGGGDTDTQYF.

The chain employs TRBV27 and TRBJ1-2; D unclear. The V gene lost 3 bases and the J gene lost 8 bases, with 7 bases spanning the gap. CDR1 and CDR2 (germline): MNHEY, SMNVEV (reference sequence). The CDR3 length is 11 residues. CDR3 in amino acids: CASSFWRGYTF. The CDR3 DNA sequence: TGTGCCAGCAGTTTTTGGAGAGGCTACACCTTC.

This clonotype was recorded many times. V gene TRBV6-2 or TRBV6-3 combines with J gene TRBJ1-5; a weak D match, TRBD1 (6 bases). This CDR3 is 12 amino acids long. Germline V gene data show CDR1 as MNHEY and CDR2 as SVGEGT. The V and J ends lost 6 bases and 7 bases respectively, with 10 bases between them. CDR3 DNA sequence: TGTGCCAGCAGCACAGGGTCCCAGCCCCAGCATTTT. Residues: CASSTGSQPQHF.

The CDR3 DNA reads as TGTGCCAGCAGCGGAAGGCGCTGGGACGGCTACACCTTC. Protein sequence: CASSGRRWDGYTF. The chain is built from TRBV7-2 and TRBJ1-2, with a tentative D call TRBD1 (5 bases). Germline-derived CDR1 and CDR2 are SGHTA and FQGNSA. The CDR3 is 13 residues long. Trimming took off 5 bases at V and 8 bases at J, with 15 bases between the two ends. Full variable domain (rest looked up from reference TRBV7-2 and TRBJ1-2): GAGVSQSPSNKVTEKGKDVELRCDPISGHTALYWYRQSLGQGLEFLIYFQGNSAPDKSGLPSDRFSAERTGGSVSTLTIQRTQQEDSAVYLCASSGRRWDGYTFGSGTRLTVV.

The CDR3 loop reads CASSIPRENNSPLHF. CDR3 DNA sequence: TGTGCCAGCAGTATCCCCAGGGAAAATAATTCACCCCTCCACTTT. The V call is TRBV6-2 or TRBV6-3, the J call TRBJ1-6, with a tentative D call TRBD1 (5 bases). The germline V and J ends were trimmed by 5 bases and 5 bases, with 13 bases remaining between them. CDR3 size: 15 residues. The germline V gene encodes CDR1 MNHEY and CDR2 SVGEGT.

The rearrangement joins TRBV11-1 to TRBJ2-3; no definite D call. Germline V gives CDR1 SGHAT, CDR2 FQDESV (reference sequence). The CDR3 runs 13 residues. Trimming stripped 3 bases from V and 6 bases from J, with 10 bases between. The CDR3 spells CASSFSSEDTQYF. In nucleotides, the CDR3 is TGTGCCAGCAGCTTTAGTTCGGAGGATACGCAGTATTTT.

The gene calls are TRBV20-1 and TRBJ1-1, with a tentative D call TRBD1 (6 bases). The CDR3 loop spans 14 amino acids. The V gene lost 5 bases and the J gene lost 0 bases, with 13 bases spanning the gap. Germline V CDR1 and CDR2: DFQATT, SNEGSKA (reference sequence). CDR3 in amino acids: CSAPSGGMNTEAFF. The CDR3 coding sequence is TGCAGTGCTCCATCGGGGGGCATGAACACTGAAGCTTTCTTT.

This sequence joins TRBV5-6 and TRBJ1-4; 8 bases line up with TRBD1. The CDR3 runs 14 residues. The germline V gene has CDR1 SGHDT and CDR2 YYEEEE. J gave up 3 bases and V 4 bases, and 2 bases lay outside the gene matches. DNA of the CDR3: TGTGCCAGCAGCGAGGGACAGGCTAATGAAAAACTGTTTTTT. Its protein product is CASSEGQANEKLFF. Combining the CDR3 with reference TRBV5-6 and TRBJ1-4 gives the whole variable domain DAGVTQSPTHLIKTRGQQVTLRCSPKSGHDTVSWYQQALGQGPQFIFQYYEEEERQRGNFPDRFSGHQFPNYSSELNVNALLLGDSALYLCASSEGQANEKLFFGSGTQLSVL.

The V call is TRBV5-1, the J call TRBJ1-2; TRBD1 agrees at 8 bases. In germline, CDR1 is SGHRS, CDR2 YFSETQ. The CDR3 covers 13 residues. V gave up 3 bases and J gave up 8 bases; unmatched junction bases: 6. CDR3 nucleotide sequence: TGCGCCAGCAGCTCCAGGGGGCAGGAAGGCTACACCTTC. It specifies CASSSRGQEGYTF.

The rearrangement links TRBV4-3 to TRBJ2-7, with 9 bases fitting TRBD1. CDR1 is LGHNA, CDR2 YSLEER, per germline. Trimming took 3 bases from V and 1 from J; bases not matched to a gene: 4. The CDR3 consists of 15 residues. This CDR3 is CASSHEDRGSYEQYF. The CDR3 DNA is TGCGCCAGCAGCCACGAGGACAGGGGATCCTACGAGCAGTACTTC.